These 5 T cell receptor beta chains share one sample of origin, sequenced in a study of blood T cell repertoires in COVID-19. TCRdb keeps only in-frame clones here, not all; method: immunoSEQ multiplex PCR. The repertoire holds a few hundred thousand clones, under 90% seen once, with 2.5% to 3.5% in the top ten. Sequencing used PBMCs or T cells enriched from blood (not recorded which). The source of these receptors is a woman aged 45-59 years who had been exposed to COVID-19.

This chain's CDR3 is CASTSPGSMNTEAFF. The CDR3 coding sequence is TGTGCCAGTACCTCCCCCGGGAGCATGAACACTGAAGCTTTCTTT. The V gene is TRBV19, the J gene TRBJ1-1; D is undetermined. CDR1 is LNHDA and CDR2 is SQIVND in the germline V gene (reference sequence). CDR3 length equals 15 residues. Deletions cut 7 bases from V and 0 bases from J, with 15 bases between.

The CDR3 DNA reads as TGTGCCAGCAGCGGACAGGGGGGCCCCTACGAGCAGTACTTC. Encoded protein: CASSGQGGPYEQYF. The V and J genes are TRBV2 and TRBJ2-7; 10 bases are shared with TRBD1. The CDR3 runs to 14 residues. Unmatched junction bases numbered 4, after V lost 6 bases and J lost 2 bases. The germline V gene has CDR1 SNHLY and CDR2 FYNNEI.

This chain joins TRBV7-2 and TRBJ2-2; 7 bases fit TRBD2. The CDR3 runs to 16 residues. CDR1 is SGHTA, CDR2 FQGNSA, per germline. V was pared by 5 bases and J by 2 bases, with 8 bases of the junction left unmatched. The CDR3 region is CASSPLGGGNTGELFF. As DNA, the CDR3 is TGTGCCAGCAGCCCGCTGGGCGGGGGTAACACCGGGGAGCTGTTTTTT.

The CDR3 region is CAWSVGAGINEKLFF. CDR3 coding DNA: TGTGCCTGGAGTGTAGGGGCAGGCATTAATGAAAAACTGTTTTTT. This sequence joins TRBV30 and TRBJ1-4, with D possibly TRBD1 on 5 matching bases. Per the germline V gene, CDR1 is GTSNPN and CDR2 is SVGIG (reference sequence). The CDR3 covers 15 residues. The V gene lost 0 bases and the J gene lost 4 bases, with 12 bases spanning the gap.

The chain joins TRBV5-1 to TRBJ2-1, with 7 bases identical to TRBD1. After removal of 1 base from V and 1 base from J, the junction contained 2 bases not matched to a gene. The germline gives CDR1 SGHRS, CDR2 YFSETQ. The CDR3 has 15 amino acids. The CDR3 DNA reads as TGCGCCAGCAGCTTGAACAGGGGATCCTACAATGAGCAGTTCTTC. Translated, it gives CASSLNRGSYNEQFF.